These 18 T cell receptor beta chains originate from one sample sequenced in a study of T cell repertoires in cytomegalovirus infection. Their antigens are not known. TCRdb re-called the reads with MiXCR, one entry per CDR3 protein. The sample lists about a million distinct CDR3 sequences, roughly 30% occurring once. This specimen consisted of cultured CD8+ T cells from PBMCs, obtained from culture after CMV antigen stimulation. The receptor set was obtained from a human donor in good health (CMV status not recorded). Some clones in this sample may be carry-over from other donors' samples.

CDR3 nucleotide sequence: TGCGCCAGCAGCATGGGGACGACTGAAGCTTTCTTT. It is translated as CASSMGTTEAFF. This chain uses TRBV5-1 with TRBJ1-1; D is perhaps TRBD1 (5 bases). Looked up from germline, CDR1 is SGHRS and CDR2 is YFSETQ. Trimming removed 4 bases at V and 5 bases at J, with 9 bases between. The CDR3 spans 12 residues.

The CDR3 sequence is CASSENPGNTEAFF. Written as DNA, the CDR3 is TGTGCCAGCAGTGAAAACCCAGGGAACACTGAAGCTTTCTTT. V and J are TRBV6-1 and TRBJ1-1; D unclear. CDR3 length: 14 amino acids. Trimming stripped 2 bases from V and 1 base from J, with 8 bases between. The germline CDR1 and CDR2 sequences are MNHNS and SASEGT.

The chain uses TRBV12-5 and TRBJ1-5; possible D gene TRBD1, 6 bases. This CDR3 spans 19 amino acids. Germline values: CDR1 LGHNT, CDR2 FRNRAP. Trimming removed 3 bases from V and 0 bases from J, with 21 bases in between. The CDR3 sequence is CASGFFTPQGPYSNQPQHF. CDR3 nucleotides: TGTGCTAGTGGTTTTTTTACCCCACAGGGCCCCTATAGCAATCAGCCCCAGCATTTT.

This clonotype was seen a handful of times. The chain uses TRBV4-1 and TRBJ2-3; 8 bases line up with TRBD2. Trimming cost V 3 bases and J 1 base; bases outside gene matches: 3. The CDR3 has 15 amino acids. CDR1 is MGHRA and CDR2 is YSYEKL in the germline V gene. The CDR3 region is CASSHPAGGTDTQYF. The CDR3 region has the DNA TGCGCCAGCAGCCACCCAGCGGGGGGCACAGATACGCAGTATTTT.

This rearrangement joins TRBV25-1 to TRBJ1-4; a weak D match, TRBD1 (6 bases). Deletions cut 2 bases from V and 2 bases from J, with 9 bases between. The CDR3 totals 15 residues. The germline CDR1 and CDR2 sequences are MGHDK and SYGVNS. The CDR3 region has the DNA TGTGCCAGCAGTGAAAGGGGGGGTACTAATGAAAAACTGTTTTTT. It is translated as CASSERGGTNEKLFF. Together with reference TRBV25-1 and TRBJ1-4, the CDR3 gives the full variable domain: EADIYQTPRYLVIGTGKKITLECSQTMGHDKMYWYQQDPGMELHLIHYSYGVNSTEKGDLSSESTVSRIRTEHFPLTLESARPSHTSQYLCASSERGGTNEKLFFGSGTQLSVL.

A few counts support this clonotype. The chain is built from TRBV4-3 and TRBJ2-5; the D gene is possibly TRBD2 (6 bases). Trimming cost V 3 bases and J 5 bases, with 22 bases left between them. Germline-derived CDR1 and CDR2 are LGHNA and YSLEER. The CDR3 has 17 amino acids. The CDR3 is CASSHRQEGGGRETQYF. The CDR3 DNA sequence: TGCGCCAGCAGCCATCGGCAGGAGGGAGGCGGTCGGGAGACCCAGTACTTC.

This rearrangement joins TRBV7-9 to TRBJ2-7, with D maybe TRBD1 (6 bases). The CDR3 extends over 14 amino acids. Trimming cost V 4 bases and J 6 bases, with 16 bases left between them. Germline assignment: CDR1 SEHNR and CDR2 FQNEAQ (reference sequence). CDR3 sequence: CASSSETGRLEQYF. As DNA, the CDR3 is TGTGCCAGCAGCTCAGAGACAGGCCGGCTCGAGCAGTACTTC. The whole variable domain, filled in from reference TRBV7-9 and TRBJ2-7, reads DTGVSQNPRHKITKRGQNVTFRCDPISEHNRLYWYRQTLGQGPEFLTYFQNEAQLEKSRLLSDRFSAERPKGSFSTLEIQRTEQGDSAMYLCASSSETGRLEQYFGPGTRLTVT.

The chain couples TRBV12-3 or TRBV12-4 to TRBJ2-7; TRBD1 is a possible D gene (6 bases). With 3 bases removed from V and 1 base from J, the gap between germline ends came to 16 bases. CDR3 length: 16 amino acids. CDR3 amino acids: CASSFETGMKSYEQYF. The CDR3, as DNA: TGTGCCAGCAGTTTCGAGACAGGTATGAAATCCTACGAGCAGTACTTC.

The V and J genes are TRBV6-1 and TRBJ2-3, with 9 bases that match TRBD2. The CDR3 covers 14 residues. The germline V gene encodes CDR1 MNHNS and CDR2 SASEGT. Unmatched junction bases numbered 6, after V lost 8 bases and J lost 3 bases. The CDR3 DNA is TGTGCCAGCCCCCCCAGCGGGGGGACAGATACGCAGTATTTT. Translating gives CASPPSGGTDTQYF.

The chain has TRBV27 and TRBJ2-3; D call uncertain. The germline V gene encodes CDR1 MNHEY and CDR2 SMNVEV (reference sequence). The CDR3 is 13 residues long. Trimming removed 4 bases from V and 4 bases from J, with 9 bases in between. As DNA, the CDR3 is TGTGCCAGCAGTTGGGGTTTGGCAGATACGCAGTATTTT. This sequence encodes CASSWGLADTQYF.

The chain is built from TRBV15 and TRBJ2-1; D not certain. This CDR3 is 12 amino acids long. Trimming cost V 0 bases and J 14 bases, with 11 bases left between them. Looked up from germline, CDR1 is LNHNV and CDR2 is YYDKDF (reference sequence). Here the CDR3 DNA reads TGTGCCACCAGCAGAGAGGACGGCGAAGAGTTCTTC. Its protein is CATSREDGEEFF.

The chain recombines TRBV6-5 with TRBJ1-2, with D tentatively TRBD1 (5 bases). The germline gives CDR1 MNHEY, CDR2 SVGAGI. The CDR3 loop spans 14 amino acids. Trimming cost V 4 bases and J 4 bases, with 13 bases left between them. This chain's CDR3 is CASSSGRALYGYTF. DNA of the CDR3: TGTGCCAGCAGTTCCGGCAGGGCCCTCTATGGCTACACCTTC.

This clonotype has a single count. V usage is TRBV5-6 and J usage is TRBJ2-7; the match to TRBD2 covers 8 bases. J lost 4 bases, V lost 4 bases, and 7 bases had no gene match. CDR3 length: 14 amino acids. Germline CDR1 reads SGHDT; CDR2 reads YYEEEE. The CDR3 bases are TGTGCCAGCAGCGGACTGACGGGGGGGTACGAGCAGTACTTC. It encodes CASSGLTGGYEQYF.

This clonotype has a count of ten or more. The V gene is TRBV7-2, the J gene TRBJ2-5; D ambiguous. The germline CDR1 and CDR2 sequences are SGHTA and FQGNSA. V was cut by 5 bases and J by 3 bases, with 25 bases left in between. There are 18 residues in the CDR3. The CDR3 DNA sequence: TGTGCCAGCAGCCCAGGCCGGGCCCAGACCAGATCTAAAGAGACCCAGTACTTC. Its translation is CASSPGRAQTRSKETQYF.

This clonotype was picked up a small number of times. The chain combines TRBV7-9 with TRBJ2-5; 7 bases are a match to TRBD1. The CDR3 has 14 amino acids. The junction had 5 bases not matched to a gene; V was cut back by 2 bases and J by 5 bases. The germline V gene has CDR1 SEHNR and CDR2 FQNEAQ (reference sequence). CDR3 loop: CASSLPGQRETQYF. In DNA form, the CDR3 reads TGTGCCAGCAGCTTACCGGGACAGAGGGAGACCCAGTACTTC.

The rearrangement uses TRBV13 and TRBJ1-1; TRBD1 agrees at 8 bases. In germline, CDR1 is PRHDT, CDR2 FYEKMQ (reference sequence). V was clipped by 5 bases and J by 12 bases; unmatched bases: 17. The CDR3 consists of 15 residues. Here the CDR3 reads CASSPLRDRTTGTFF. In DNA form, the CDR3 reads TGTGCCAGCAGCCCCCTTAGGGACAGGACCACGGGGACTTTCTTT. The full variable domain, in which reference TRBV13 and TRBJ1-1 provide the parts outside the CDR3, is AAGVIQSPRHLIKEKRETATLKCYPIPRHDTVYWYQQGPGQDPQFLISFYEKMQSDKGSIPDRFSAQQFSDYHSELNMSSLELGDSALYFCASSPLRDRTTGTFFGQGTRLTVV.

This clonotype was detected many times. The chain recombines TRBV7-6 with TRBJ2-1; 7 bases line up with TRBD2. V gave up 5 bases and J gave up 0 bases; unmatched junction bases: 4. There are 15 residues in the CDR3. Germline CDR1 reads SGHVS; CDR2 reads FNYEAQ. The CDR3 DNA sequence: TGTGCCAGCAGCGGACGCGGGGGCTCCTACAATGAGCAGTTCTTC. It specifies CASSGRGGSYNEQFF.

This clonotype occurred many times. The chain joins TRBV27 to TRBJ2-3; a weak D match, TRBD1 (5 bases). This CDR3 is built from 14 residues. The germline V gene has CDR1 MNHEY and CDR2 SMNVEV (reference sequence). The V and J ends lost 0 bases and 6 bases respectively, with 10 bases between them. The CDR3 region has the DNA TGTGCCAGCAGTTTATCGACAGCTGGGGATACGCAGTATTTT. Translation gives CASSLSTAGDTQYF.